A selection of T cell receptor beta chains follows, all from one sample in a study of cytomegalovirus exposure and HLA in healthy donors. The repertoire was sequenced with immunoSEQ multiplex PCR; TCRdb's copy has only in-frame clones and lacks some. The table has about 150,000 clones, roughly 84% seen once. The sequenced material came from PBMCs. The receptors shown here come from a woman aged 18-29 years in good health and CMV-seronegative. CDR3s include the opening cysteine and the closing phenylalanine or tryptophan. Fields, in order: CDR3 DNA, CDR3 protein, V gene, J gene, clone size, D gene. The D gene is left open where the match is weak. Clone size is not always given. Where it is, it says once, few, many or a class for expanded clones.

CDR3nt: TGTGCCAGCAGTCTCGGGACTAGCGGGACCAGCTCCTACAATGAGCAGTTCTTC
CDR3aa: CASSLGTSGTSSYNEQFF
v_gene: TRBV27
j_gene: TRBJ2-1
abundance: NA
d_gene: TRBD2

CDR3nt: TGTGCCAGCAGTTTCCCCGAGTCCGGGATGCGGAATGAGCAGTTCTTC
CDR3aa: CASSFPESGMRNEQFF
v_gene: TRBV28
j_gene: TRBJ2-1
abundance: once
d_gene: NA

CDR3nt: TGTGCCAGCAGTTCCACCTCCAGATACTCTGGAAACACCATATATTTT
CDR3aa: CASSSTSRYSGNTIYF
v_gene: TRBV28
j_gene: TRBJ1-3
abundance: NA
d_gene: NA

CDR3nt: TGTGCCAGCAGCTTAGCTTACGGGGCCTACGAGCAGTACTTC
CDR3aa: CASSLAYGAYEQYF
v_gene: TRBV7-7
j_gene: TRBJ2-7
abundance: once
d_gene: NA

CDR3nt: TGTGCCAGCAGTCCTCGGACAGGGGGCATGGACGAGCAGTACTTC
CDR3aa: CASSPRTGGMDEQYF
v_gene: TRBV6-5
j_gene: TRBJ2-7
abundance: NA
d_gene: TRBD1

CDR3nt: TGTGCCAGCAGCCAACGGTCCGGGGAGCTGTTTTTT
CDR3aa: CASSQRSGELFF
v_gene: TRBV4-2
j_gene: TRBJ2-2
abundance: NA
d_gene: NA

CDR3nt: TGTGCCAGCAGTGAAGGCAGGGCCAGGGGGGAGCTGTTTTTT
CDR3aa: CASSEGRARGELFF
v_gene: TRBV2
j_gene: TRBJ2-2
abundance: NA
d_gene: NA

CDR3nt: TGTGCCAGCAGTTTTCACAGGGACATCACCGGGGAGCTGTTTTTT
CDR3aa: CASSFHRDITGELFF
v_gene: TRBV27
j_gene: TRBJ2-2
abundance: NA
d_gene: NA

CDR3nt: TGTGCCAGCAGCCCCCAGGGGGGTAAGGACGAGCAGTACTTC
CDR3aa: CASSPQGGKDEQYF
v_gene: TRBV25-1
j_gene: TRBJ2-7
abundance: NA
d_gene: NA

CDR3nt: TGTGCCAGCAGCCAAGATCCAAATTACGGGATGGAAAGCTACACCTTC
CDR3aa: CASSQDPNYGMESYTF
v_gene: TRBV4-2
j_gene: TRBJ1-2
abundance: NA
d_gene: NA

CDR3nt: TGTGCCAGCAGGGTAGCGGGAGAAGTAACCGGGGAGCTGTTTTTT
CDR3aa: CASRVAGEVTGELFF
v_gene: TRBV28
j_gene: TRBJ2-2
abundance: NA
d_gene: TRBD2

CDR3nt: TGTGCCAGCAGTTTCCGTCCTAGGACAGGGGTACTAGATACGCAGTATTTT
CDR3aa: CASSFRPRTGVLDTQYF
v_gene: TRBV7-8
j_gene: TRBJ2-3
abundance: NA
d_gene: TRBD1

CDR3nt: TGTGCCAGCAGCGTAGAGGGACTAGGAGGCGTAAGTGAGCAGTTCTTC
CDR3aa: CASSVEGLGGVSEQFF
v_gene: TRBV9
j_gene: TRBJ2-1
abundance: NA
d_gene: TRBD2

CDR3nt: TGTGCCAGCAGCGGTCTTGGAGAGACCCAGTACTTC
CDR3aa: CASSGLGETQYF
v_gene: TRBV2
j_gene: TRBJ2-5
abundance: NA
d_gene: NA

CDR3nt: TGCGCCACCACCGGACAGGGGCGGTCACCCCTCCACTTT
CDR3aa: CATTGQGRSPLHF
v_gene: TRBV10-2
j_gene: TRBJ1-6
abundance: NA
d_gene: TRBD1

CDR3nt: TGTGCCAGCAGCTTAGCGATTCTGGGACAGGGAAGGAATGAGCAGTTCTTC
CDR3aa: CASSLAILGQGRNEQFF
v_gene: TRBV7-2
j_gene: TRBJ2-1
abundance: NA
d_gene: TRBD1

CDR3nt: TGCGCCAGCAGCCAAGGACCGACGACAGGGGTCTACGAGCAGTACTTC
CDR3aa: CASSQGPTTGVYEQYF
v_gene: TRBV4-3
j_gene: TRBJ2-7
abundance: NA
d_gene: TRBD1

CDR3nt: TGTGCCAGCAGTTTAGAGGGCAGGGGGACTCAGCCCCAGCATTTT
CDR3aa: CASSLEGRGTQPQHF
v_gene: TRBV27
j_gene: TRBJ1-5
abundance: NA
d_gene: TRBD1

CDR3nt: TGTGCCAGCAGCTTAGTTCTACTAGCGGTCTACAATGAGCAGTTCTTC
CDR3aa: CASSLVLLAVYNEQFF
v_gene: TRBV7-8
j_gene: TRBJ2-1
abundance: once
d_gene: TRBD2

CDR3nt: TGCGCCAGCAGCTTGGTGGAGGGCTCTGGAAACACCATATATTTT
CDR3aa: CASSLVEGSGNTIYF
v_gene: TRBV5-1
j_gene: TRBJ1-3
abundance: NA
d_gene: NA

CDR3nt: TGTGCCAGCAGTGTCTTTCGCTCCTACGAGCAGTACTTC
CDR3aa: CASSVFRSYEQYF
v_gene: TRBV2
j_gene: TRBJ2-7
abundance: NA
d_gene: NA

CDR3nt: TGTGCCAGCAGCTTAGTAGGCGGGAGGGCCCAGGATGAGCAGTTCTTC
CDR3aa: CASSLVGGRAQDEQFF
v_gene: TRBV11-2
j_gene: TRBJ2-1
abundance: NA
d_gene: TRBD2

CDR3nt: TGTGCCAGCAGCTTAGACCCACCCGGTGCTAGCAATCAGCCCCAGCATTTT
CDR3aa: CASSLDPPGASNQPQHF
v_gene: TRBV7-6
j_gene: TRBJ1-5
abundance: NA
d_gene: NA

CDR3nt: TGCGCCAGCAGTGAGGCCGGGACAGGCAGCCGTGGCTACACCTTC
CDR3aa: CASSEAGTGSRGYTF
v_gene: TRBV10-2
j_gene: TRBJ1-2
abundance: NA
d_gene: TRBD1

CDR3nt: TGTGCCTGGAGTGGGTCGGACCAAGAGACCCAGTACTTC
CDR3aa: CAWSGSDQETQYF
v_gene: TRBV30
j_gene: TRBJ2-5
abundance: NA
d_gene: NA

CDR3nt: TGTGCCTGGAGTGGGACTAGCGGGGGGAGCACAGATACGCAGTATTTT
CDR3aa: CAWSGTSGGSTDTQYF
v_gene: TRBV30
j_gene: TRBJ2-3
abundance: NA
d_gene: TRBD2

CDR3nt: TGTGCCTGGAGTGTACAGGGATACGAGCAGTACTTC
CDR3aa: CAWSVQGYEQYF
v_gene: TRBV30
j_gene: TRBJ2-7
abundance: NA
d_gene: NA

CDR3nt: TGTGCCAGCAGCCGTCCGGGACAGGGTGCCTATGGCTACACCTTC
CDR3aa: CASSRPGQGAYGYTF
v_gene: TRBV6-6
j_gene: TRBJ1-2
abundance: NA
d_gene: TRBD1

CDR3nt: TGTGCCAGCAGCCGGGGGACTAGCATGACCTACAATGAGCAGTTCTTC
CDR3aa: CASSRGTSMTYNEQFF
v_gene: TRBV5-8
j_gene: TRBJ2-1
abundance: NA
d_gene: TRBD2

CDR3nt: TGTGCCAGCAGCCCCCGACTAGCGGGAGAGAACGAGCAGTACTTC
CDR3aa: CASSPRLAGENEQYF
v_gene: TRBV7-2
j_gene: TRBJ2-7
abundance: NA
d_gene: TRBD2

CDR3nt: TGTGCCAGCAGCACGCTAGCGGGGAAACAAGAGACCCAGTACTTC
CDR3aa: CASSTLAGKQETQYF
v_gene: TRBV5-6
j_gene: TRBJ2-5
abundance: NA
d_gene: TRBD2

CDR3nt: TGTGCCAGTGGAGTGTATAATCAGCCCCAGCATTTT
CDR3aa: CASGVYNQPQHF
v_gene: TRBV19
j_gene: TRBJ1-5
abundance: NA
d_gene: NA

CDR3nt: TGTGCCAGCTGGGGAGGCGAGCAGTACTTC
CDR3aa: CASWGGEQYF
v_gene: TRBV2
j_gene: TRBJ2-7
abundance: once
d_gene: NA

CDR3nt: TGTGCCAGCAGCTTGGGACAGGGGCTTGATGAGCAGTTCTTC
CDR3aa: CASSLGQGLDEQFF
v_gene: TRBV13
j_gene: TRBJ2-1
abundance: once
d_gene: TRBD1

CDR3nt: TGTGCCAGCAGTTCCCCTCATCGGACAGCTGAAGCTTTCTTT
CDR3aa: CASSSPHRTAEAFF
v_gene: TRBV5-5
j_gene: TRBJ1-1
abundance: NA
d_gene: NA

CDR3nt: TGTGCCAGCAGCGTCCCCGAGGTCGCTAACTATGGCCACACCTTC
CDR3aa: CASSVPEVANYGHTF
v_gene: TRBV5-4
j_gene: TRBJ1-2
abundance: NA
d_gene: NA

CDR3nt: TGTGCCAGTAGTATAGCGGTGGCAGGGGAATACCTGGGCCATGGCTACACCTTC
CDR3aa: CASSIAVAGEYLGHGYTF
v_gene: TRBV19
j_gene: TRBJ1-2
abundance: few
d_gene: NA

CDR3nt: TGTGCCAGCTGTTTCAACCGGGGGACTGGAAACACCATATATTTT
CDR3aa: CASCFNRGTGNTIYF
v_gene: TRBV28
j_gene: TRBJ1-3
abundance: NA
d_gene: NA

CDR3nt: TGTGCCAGCAGCCAAGAGATTCCTAGCGGGGTTTTCTACGAGCAGTACTTC
CDR3aa: CASSQEIPSGVFYEQYF
v_gene: TRBV4-2
j_gene: TRBJ2-7
abundance: NA
d_gene: TRBD2

CDR3nt: TGCGCCAGCAGTGACGGGGGGCTCGGGGAGCTGTTTTTT
CDR3aa: CASSDGGLGELFF
v_gene: TRBV10-1
j_gene: TRBJ2-2
abundance: NA
d_gene: NA

CDR3nt: TGTGCCTGGAGTGGACAGGGCGAGACCCAGTACTTC
CDR3aa: CAWSGQGETQYF
v_gene: TRBV30
j_gene: TRBJ2-5
abundance: NA
d_gene: TRBD1

CDR3nt: TGTGCCAGCAGCGTAGTACCGCCGGCCCAGGCCATCCAGCATTTT
CDR3aa: CASSVVPPAQAIQHF
v_gene: TRBV9
j_gene: TRBJ1-5
abundance: NA
d_gene: NA

CDR3nt: TGTGCCAGCAGCCCTACAGGGGGCTCTGGGGCCAACGTCCTGACTTTC
CDR3aa: CASSPTGGSGANVLTF
v_gene: TRBV7-7
j_gene: TRBJ2-6
abundance: NA
d_gene: TRBD1

CDR3nt: TGTGCCAGCAGCTTGGGTCAGGGATCCACAGATACGCAGTATTTT
CDR3aa: CASSLGQGSTDTQYF
v_gene: TRBV5-4
j_gene: TRBJ2-3
abundance: NA
d_gene: NA

CDR3nt: TGTGCCAGCAGTTTCCGCGGGGGCTACACCTTC
CDR3aa: CASSFRGGYTF
v_gene: TRBV28
j_gene: TRBJ1-2
abundance: once
d_gene: NA

CDR3nt: TGTGCCAGCAGTTTCCGTCGGACTAGCGGGAGGAAAGGGGAGACCCAGTACTTC
CDR3aa: CASSFRRTSGRKGETQYF
v_gene: TRBV27
j_gene: TRBJ2-5
abundance: NA
d_gene: TRBD2

CDR3nt: TGTGCCAGCAGCACAGACAGTTACGAGCAGTACTTC
CDR3aa: CASSTDSYEQYF
v_gene: TRBV14
j_gene: TRBJ2-7
abundance: NA
d_gene: NA

CDR3nt: TGCAGTGCTGTAGCGGGGTTGGCGTTT
CDR3aa: CSAVAGLAF
v_gene: TRBV20-1
j_gene: TRBJ2-3
abundance: NA
d_gene: TRBD2

CDR3nt: TGCGCCAGCAGCCAATCGGGCCGGGGGGGTAACACCGGGGAGCTGTTTTTT
CDR3aa: CASSQSGRGGNTGELFF
v_gene: TRBV4-1
j_gene: TRBJ2-2
abundance: NA
d_gene: TRBD2

CDR3nt: TGTGCCGTTTCGACAGGGCCCAGCTATGGCTACACCTTC
CDR3aa: CAVSTGPSYGYTF
v_gene: TRBV10-3
j_gene: TRBJ1-2
abundance: NA
d_gene: TRBD1

CDR3nt: TGTGCCAGCACCGCAGGGGGCGCGAACACTGAAGCTTTCTTT
CDR3aa: CASTAGGANTEAFF
v_gene: TRBV6-1
j_gene: TRBJ1-1
abundance: once
d_gene: TRBD1

CDR3nt: TGTGCCAGCAGTTTTGGCCTCCTAGGCACCGGGGAGCTGTTTTTT
CDR3aa: CASSFGLLGTGELFF
v_gene: TRBV27
j_gene: TRBJ2-2
abundance: NA
d_gene: NA

CDR3nt: TGTGCCAGCCTAACACCGGGACAGGGGAAAAAACTGTTTTTT
CDR3aa: CASLTPGQGKKLFF
v_gene: TRBV28
j_gene: TRBJ1-4
abundance: NA
d_gene: TRBD1

CDR3nt: TGTGCCAGCGGAAGAACGGAGGGCTACGCTGGAAACACCATATATTTT
CDR3aa: CASGRTEGYAGNTIYF
v_gene: TRBV9
j_gene: TRBJ1-3
abundance: NA
d_gene: NA